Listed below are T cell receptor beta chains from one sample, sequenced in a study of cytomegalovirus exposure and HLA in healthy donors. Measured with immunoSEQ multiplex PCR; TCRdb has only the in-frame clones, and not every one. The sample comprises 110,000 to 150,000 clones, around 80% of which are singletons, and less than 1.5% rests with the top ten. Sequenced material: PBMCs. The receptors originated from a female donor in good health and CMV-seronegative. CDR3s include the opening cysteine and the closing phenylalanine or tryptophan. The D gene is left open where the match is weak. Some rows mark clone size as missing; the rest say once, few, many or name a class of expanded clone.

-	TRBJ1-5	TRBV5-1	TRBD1	TGCGCCAGCAGCTTACAGGGGGCCCCCAATCAGCCCCAGCATTTT	CASSLQGAPNQPQHF
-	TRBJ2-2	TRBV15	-	TGTGCCACCAGCAGAGATACCGGAAGGAGGACCGGGGAGCTGTTTTTT	CATSRDTGRRTGELFF
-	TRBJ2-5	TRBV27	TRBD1	TGTGCCAGCAGTTTATCGGGGACAGTGGTGACCCAGTACTTC	CASSLSGTVVTQYF
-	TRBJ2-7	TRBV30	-	TGTGCCTGGAGTCCACAGGTGTTTTACGAGCAGTACTTC	CAWSPQVFYEQYF
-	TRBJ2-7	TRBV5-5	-	TGTGCCAGCAGCCTAAGTTCAGGGTTCGAGCAGTACTTC	CASSLSSGFEQYF
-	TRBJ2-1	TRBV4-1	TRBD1	TGCGCCAGCGGGGACAGGGGCTACAATGAGCAGTTCTTC	CASGDRGYNEQFF
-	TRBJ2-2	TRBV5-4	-	TGTGCCAGCAGCTTTAGGGACAGGACTAGCGCTAGGCCCGGGGAGCTGTTTTTT	CASSFRDRTSARPGELFF
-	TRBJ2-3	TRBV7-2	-	TGTGCCAGCAGCTTCTACACAGATACGCAGTATTTT	CASSFYTDTQYF
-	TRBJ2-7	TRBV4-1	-	TGCGCCAGCAGCCAAGATCTCAGCTCCTACGAGCAGTACTTC	CASSQDLSSYEQYF
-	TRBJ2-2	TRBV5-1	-	TGCGCCAGCAGTTGGACTAACACCGGGGAGCTGTTTTTT	CASSWTNTGELFF
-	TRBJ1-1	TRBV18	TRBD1	TGTGCCAGCTCACCACCCACAGGGGGGAACACTGAAGCTTTCTTT	CASSPPTGGNTEAFF
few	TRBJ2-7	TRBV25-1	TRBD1	TGTGCCAGCAGTGAATTGGCCGGGACAGGGGACCACGAGCAGTACTTC	CASSELAGTGDHEQYF
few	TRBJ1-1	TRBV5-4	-	TGTGCCAGCAGCGGCGGACAAGGAGAGACTGAAGCTTTCTTT	CASSGGQGETEAFF
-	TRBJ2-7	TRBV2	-	TGTGCCAGCATACATCCGGGACAATTGTACGAGCAGTACTTC	CASIHPGQLYEQYF
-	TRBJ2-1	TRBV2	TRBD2	TGTGCCAGCAGGCGAGCGTCTAGCGGTTCCTCCAATGAGCAGTTCTTC	CASRRASSGSSNEQFF
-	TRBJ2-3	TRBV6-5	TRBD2	TGTGCCAGCAGTTACGGGGTCGCGGGAGCTCAAGCTACGCAGTATTTT	CASSYGVAGAQATQYF
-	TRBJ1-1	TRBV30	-	TGTGCCTGGAGAACGAGACAGGTGAACACTGAAGCTTTCTTT	CAWRTRQVNTEAFF
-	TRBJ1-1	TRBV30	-	TGTGCCTGGAGTGTATTCGGGATGAACACTGAAGCTTTCTTT	CAWSVFGMNTEAFF
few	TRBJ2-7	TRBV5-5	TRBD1	TGTGCCAGCAGCTTGTCGGACAGGGGGCCCTACGAGCAGTACTTC	CASSLSDRGPYEQYF
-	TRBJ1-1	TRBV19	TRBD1	TGTGCCAGTAGGCCCCTTAACAGGGGGCAGGATACTGAAGCTTTCTTT	CASRPLNRGQDTEAFF
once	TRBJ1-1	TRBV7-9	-	TGTTCCAGCAGCGACGGGGGAGGTTTCACTGAAGCTTTCTTT	CSSSDGGGFTEAFF
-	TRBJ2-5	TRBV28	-	TGTGCCAGCAGTTTACTCGCAGGGTTAGAGACCCAGTACTTC	CASSLLAGLETQYF
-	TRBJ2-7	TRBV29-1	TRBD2	TGCAGCGTTGAAGACGCCGGACTAGCGGTCCGGGTGCAGTACTTC	CSVEDAGLAVRVQYF
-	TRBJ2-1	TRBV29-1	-	TGCAGCGTTGAGGTATGGGAGAAGTTCTTC	CSVEVWEKFF
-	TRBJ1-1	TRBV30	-	TGTGTAAGCCGGTCAGGGGACACTGAAGCTTTCTTT	CVSRSGDTEAFF
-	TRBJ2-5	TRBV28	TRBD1	TGTGCCAGCAGTTTTACAGGGGTTAAGACCCAGTACTTC	CASSFTGVKTQYF
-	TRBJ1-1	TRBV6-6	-	TGTGCCAGCAGTCACAGGGTGGATGTAACTGAAGCTTTCTTT	CASSHRVDVTEAFF
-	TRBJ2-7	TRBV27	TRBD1	TGTGCCAGCTTCGGACAGGGTACCTACGAGCAGTACTTC	CASFGQGTYEQYF
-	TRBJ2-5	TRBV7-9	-	TGTGCCAGCAGCCCTTCCCTGGCCCAAGAGACCCAGTACTTC	CASSPSLAQETQYF
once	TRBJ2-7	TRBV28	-	TGTGCCAGCAGTTTTACTGACAATTCCTACGAGCAGTACTTC	CASSFTDNSYEQYF
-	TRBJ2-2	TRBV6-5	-	TGTGCCAGCAGTTACGGGCTCCTATCCACCGGGGAGCTGTTTTTT	CASSYGLLSTGELFF
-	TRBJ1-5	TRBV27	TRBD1	TGTGCCAGCAGAGTAGAGGGGACAGGGAAAATTCAGCCCCAGCATTTT	CASRVEGTGKIQPQHF